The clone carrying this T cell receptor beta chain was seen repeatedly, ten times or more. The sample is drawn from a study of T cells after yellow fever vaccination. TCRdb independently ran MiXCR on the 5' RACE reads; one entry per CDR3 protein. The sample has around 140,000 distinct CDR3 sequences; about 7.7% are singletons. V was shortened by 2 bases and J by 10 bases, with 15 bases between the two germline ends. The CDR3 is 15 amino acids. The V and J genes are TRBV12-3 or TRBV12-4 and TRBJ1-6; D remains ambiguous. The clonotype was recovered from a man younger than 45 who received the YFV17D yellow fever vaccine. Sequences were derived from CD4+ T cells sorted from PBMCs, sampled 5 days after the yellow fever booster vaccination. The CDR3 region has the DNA TGTGCCAGCAGTTTATCCGACCGGATGGACTCACCCCTCCACTTT. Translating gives CASSLSDRMDSPLHF.